This T cell receptor beta chain was documented in a study of metastatic and nonmetastatic thyroid tumors. In the study overall: Thyroid patients, malignant and benign, had repertoires compared across blood and tumor or nodule tissue. Overall study findings and caveats: Reportedly, malignant thyroid tumors had significantly higher TCR beta diversity than benign nodules, in blood and tumor.

Via MiXCR, TCRdb re-called the PCR reads. This table has around 40,000 clones, 17% appearing once. Until they underwent thyroid surgery, no patient had received any treatment. The CDR3 extends over 12 amino acids. V was cut by 2 bases and J by 7 bases, with 8 bases left in between. The germline V gene encodes CDR1 SNHLY and CDR2 FYNNEI. This clone appeared many times. The antigen is undetermined. Sequences were obtained from blood. This chain connects TRBV2 to TRBJ1-2, with unresolved D. The source of this sequence is a male donor with papillary thyroid cancer or a benign thyroid nodule (not recorded which). Some clones in this sample may be carry-over from other donors' samples. CDR3 loop: CASSESGRGYTF. CDR3 nucleotide sequence: TGTGCCAGCAGTGAAAGTGGTCGTGGCTACACCTTC.